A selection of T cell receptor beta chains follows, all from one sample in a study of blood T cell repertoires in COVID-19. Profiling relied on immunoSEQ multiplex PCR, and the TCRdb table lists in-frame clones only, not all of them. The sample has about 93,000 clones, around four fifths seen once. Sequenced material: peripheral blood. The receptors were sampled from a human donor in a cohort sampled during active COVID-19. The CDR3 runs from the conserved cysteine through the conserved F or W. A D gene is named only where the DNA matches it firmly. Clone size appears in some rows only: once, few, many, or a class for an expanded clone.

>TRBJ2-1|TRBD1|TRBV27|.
CASSFGTAVRSEQFF
TGTGCCAGCAGTTTCGGGACAGCCGTAAGGAGTGAGCAGTTCTTC
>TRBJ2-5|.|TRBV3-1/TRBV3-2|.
CASSHPPQETQYF
TGTGCCAGCAGCCATCCTCCCCAAGAGACCCAGTACTTC
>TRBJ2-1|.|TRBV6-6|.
CASSYSRGQIYNEQFF
TGTGCCAGCAGTTATAGCAGGGGTCAGATTTACAATGAGCAGTTCTTC
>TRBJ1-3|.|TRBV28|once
CASSLFTRGGNTIYF
TGTGCCAGCAGTTTATTTACCAGGGGTGGAAACACCATATATTTT
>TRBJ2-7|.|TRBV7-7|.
CASSLSTGGAEEQYF
TGTGCTAGCAGCTTATCAACTGGGGGCGCGGAGGAGCAGTACTTC
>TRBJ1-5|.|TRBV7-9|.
CASSPSDRTNQPQHF
TGTGCCAGCAGCCCCTCCGACAGAACAAATCAGCCCCAGCATTTT
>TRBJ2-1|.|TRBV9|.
CASSVATRSEQFF
TGTGCCAGCAGCGTAGCTACGAGGTCTGAGCAGTTCTTC
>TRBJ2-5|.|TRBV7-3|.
CASSLVTGTGETQYF
TGTGCCAGCAGCTTGGTAACAGGGACGGGCGAGACCCAGTACTTC
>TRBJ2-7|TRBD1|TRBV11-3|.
CASSSGQGSHEQYF
TGTGCCAGCAGCTCGGGACAGGGTTCCCACGAGCAGTACTTC
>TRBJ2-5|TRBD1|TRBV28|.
CASSLLRTGGSETQYF
TGTGCCAGCAGTTTATTGAGGACAGGGGGCTCGGAGACCCAGTACTTC
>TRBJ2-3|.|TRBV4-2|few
CASSQGHTGSTDTQYF
TGTGCCAGCAGCCAAGGTCATACAGGGAGCACAGATACGCAGTATTTT
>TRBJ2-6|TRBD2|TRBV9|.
CASSVAGLGGANVLTF
TGTGCCAGCAGCGTAGCCGGACTAGGTGGGGCCAACGTCCTGACTTTC
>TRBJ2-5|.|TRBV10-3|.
CATRTGEGETQYF
TGTGCCACTCGAACGGGAGAAGGAGAGACCCAGTACTTC
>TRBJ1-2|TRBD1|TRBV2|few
CASSEGQGNYGYTF
TGTGCCAGCAGCGAGGGACAGGGAAACTATGGCTACACCTTC
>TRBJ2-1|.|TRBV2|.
CASSERTSYNEQFF
TGTGCCAGCAGTGAGAGGACTTCCTACAATGAGCAGTTCTTC
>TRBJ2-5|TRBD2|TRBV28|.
CASSSGTSQETQYF
TGTGCCAGCAGTTCCGGGACTAGCCAAGAGACCCAGTACTTC
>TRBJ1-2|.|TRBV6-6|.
CASSYGRVDGGYTF
TGTGCCAGCAGTTACGGGAGGGTGGATGGTGGCTACACCTTC
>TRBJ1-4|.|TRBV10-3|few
CAISESGTPNEKLFF
TGTGCCATCAGTGAGTCCGGGACACCTAATGAAAAACTGTTTTTT
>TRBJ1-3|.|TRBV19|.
CASTLPSGNTIYF
TGTGCCAGTACCCTCCCCTCTGGAAACACCATATATTTT
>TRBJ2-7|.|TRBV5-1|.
CASKGSISYEQYF
TGCGCCAGCAAGGGGTCGATTTCCTACGAGCAGTACTTC
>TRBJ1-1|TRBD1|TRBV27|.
CAVQGGTEAFF
TGTGCCGTACAGGGGGGCACTGAAGCTTTCTTT
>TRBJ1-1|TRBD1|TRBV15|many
CATSRTGSTEAFF
TGTGCCACCAGCAGGACAGGGTCCACTGAAGCTTTCTTT
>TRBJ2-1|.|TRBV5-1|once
CASSLKNEQFF
TGCGCCAGCAGCCTAAAGAATGAGCAGTTCTTC
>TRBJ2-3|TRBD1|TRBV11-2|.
CASSSRDRGLGTDTQYF
TGTGCCAGCAGCTCTCGGGACAGGGGATTAGGCACAGATACGCAGTATTTT
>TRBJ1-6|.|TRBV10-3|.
CASKGVPYNSPLHF
TGTGCCAGTAAAGGGGTCCCCTATAATTCACCCCTCCACTTT
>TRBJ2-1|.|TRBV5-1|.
CASSPGLTSSYNEQFF
TGCGCCAGCAGCCCTGGACTGACTAGCTCCTACAATGAGCAGTTCTTC
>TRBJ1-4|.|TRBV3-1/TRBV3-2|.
CASSQAAGLFF
TGTGCCAGCAGCCAAGCCGCCGGGTTGTTTTTT
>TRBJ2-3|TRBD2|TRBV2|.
CASMYWIAGGPGTDTQYF
TGTGCCAGCATGTATTGGATAGCGGGAGGGCCGGGGACAGATACGCAGTATTTT
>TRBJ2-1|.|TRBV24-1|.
CATSQYSYNEQFF
TGTGCCACCAGTCAATATAGCTACAATGAGCAGTTCTTC
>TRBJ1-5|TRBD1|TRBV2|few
CASKAGTGASQPQHF
TGTGCCAGCAAGGCCGGGACAGGGGCGAGTCAGCCCCAGCATTTT
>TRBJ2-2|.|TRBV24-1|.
CATSDPGTSVPGELFF
TGTGCCACCAGTGATCCCGGGACTTCCGTGCCCGGGGAGCTGTTTTTT
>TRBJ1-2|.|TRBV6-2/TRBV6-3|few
CASSYSAGNYGYTF
TGTGCCAGCAGTTACTCCGCGGGGAACTATGGCTACACCTTC
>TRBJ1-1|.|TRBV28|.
CASSTGSYTEAFF
TGTGCCAGCAGTACAGGGAGTTACACTGAAGCTTTCTTT
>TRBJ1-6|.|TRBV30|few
CACKPVLSSYNSPLHF
TGTGCCTGCAAACCCGTACTTAGCTCCTATAATTCACCCCTCCACTTT